The clone carrying this T cell receptor beta chain was recorded only once. The antigen is not known. Germline lookup yields CDR1 SGHTA and CDR2 FQGNSA. J gave up 5 bases and V 3 bases, and 7 bases lay outside the gene matches. This CDR3 contains 15 residues. PCR was performed using 60 Vbeta and 13 Jbeta primers. TCRdb's copy holds only in-frame clones and misses some; the assay was immunoSEQ multiplex PCR. The repertoire has roughly 70,000 clones, 82% of them found once; the top ten carry under 2.5%. The record originates from a study of cytomegalovirus exposure and HLA in healthy donors. Study findings and constraints: TCR beta chain V- and J-gene trimming was linked, in a later analysis, to a missense variant in DCLRE1C. The authors listed 180 or so TCR beta chains as cytomegalovirus-associated. A likely sequencing artifact accounted for one observed cluster of highly shared sequence variants.

This clonotype was obtained from a man younger than 30 in good health and CMV-seronegative. The chain combines TRBV7-2 with TRBJ1-5, with TRBD1 matching over 7 bases. Sequencing was performed on PBMCs. CDR3 protein: CASSFGTEVYQPQHF. The CDR3 nucleotides are TGTGCCAGCAGCTTCGGGACAGAGGTTTATCAGCCCCAGCATTTT.